Shown below are 20 T cell receptor beta chains from a single sample sequenced in a study of T cell changes during pregnancy in multiple sclerosis. The table came from immunoSEQ multiplex PCR; TCRdb's copy has only in-frame clones and leaves some out. In the table there are approximately 65,000 clones, approximately 90% of which are singletons. Specimen: CD4+ T cells from peripheral blood mononuclear cells, collected in the first trimester of pregnancy. These receptors all stem from a female donor with multiple sclerosis, enrolled in a pregnancy study.

V gene TRBV18 combines with J gene TRBJ1-6; 10 nucleotides agree with TRBD1. This CDR3 is built from 15 residues. Looked up from germline, CDR1 is KGHSH and CDR2 is LQKENI. J gave up 7 bases and V 4 bases, and 4 bases lay outside the gene matches. This CDR3 reads CASSLGTGANSPLHF. The CDR3, as DNA: TGTGCCAGCTCACTCGGGACAGGGGCCAATTCACCCCTCCACTTT.

This clone was counted once. The rearrangement joins TRBV29-1 to TRBJ2-1, with D possibly being TRBD2 (6 bases). In germline, CDR1 is SQVTM, CDR2 ANQGSEA. This CDR3 is built from 11 residues. The CDR3 sequence: CLGGSRSEQFF. For the CDR3, the DNA is TGCTTAGGAGGGAGTAGGAGTGAGCAGTTCTTC.

This chain links TRBV19 with TRBJ1-1, with no clear D. Germline V gene sequence: CDR1 LNHDA, CDR2 SQIVND (reference sequence). V shed 1 base and J shed 1 base, with 10 bases lying between them. The length of the CDR3 is 15 residues. CDR3 in amino acids: CASSIAQTRNTEAFF. CDR3 DNA sequence: TGTGCCAGTAGTATAGCACAGACCCGGAACACTGAAGCTTTCTTT. The full variable domain, in which reference TRBV19 and TRBJ1-1 provide the parts outside the CDR3, is DGGITQSPKYLFRKEGQNVTLSCEQNLNHDAMYWYRQDPGQGLRLIYYSQIVNDFQKGDIAEGYSVSREKKESFPLTVTSAQKNPTAFYLCASSIAQTRNTEAFFGQGTRLTVV.

J is TRBJ2-1 and V is TRBV6-4; 9 positions agree with TRBD2. Looked up from germline, CDR1 is MRHNA and CDR2 is SNTAGT. The CDR3 has 15 residues. J was trimmed by 8 bases and V by 4 bases; bases with no gene match: 9. The CDR3 here is CASSVGRGGIDEQFF. CDR3 nucleotide sequence: TGTGCCAGCAGTGTAGGGCGGGGGGGAATCGATGAGCAGTTCTTC.

Written as DNA, the CDR3 is TGTGCCAGCAGCTTGTCGGCGGTGCACGAGCAGTACTTC. It specifies CASSLSAVHEQYF. The chain combines TRBV5-4 with TRBJ2-7, with D uncertain. Trimming cost V 1 base and J 5 bases, with 10 bases left between them. Germline V gene sequence: CDR1 SGHNT, CDR2 YYREEE (reference sequence). The CDR3 spans 13 residues.

The chain couples TRBV25-1 to TRBJ2-1; 11 bases fit TRBD2. The CDR3 length is 17 residues. In germline, CDR1 is MGHDK, CDR2 SYGVNS. J gave up 7 bases and V 2 bases, and 10 bases lay outside the gene matches. The CDR3 here is CASSEATSGAIRNEQFF. In DNA form, the CDR3 reads TGTGCCAGCAGTGAAGCGACTAGCGGGGCTATCAGGAATGAGCAGTTCTTC.

This rearrangement joins TRBV7-9 to TRBJ2-7; 9 bases agree with TRBD2. Germline CDR1 is SEHNR and CDR2 is FQNEAQ (reference sequence). CDR3 length equals 14 residues. Trimming at V came to 5 bases and at J to 3 bases, leaving 5 bases not matched to a gene. The CDR3 nucleotides read TGTGCCAGCAGCGCGGGAGGGGCCCACTACGAGCAGTACTTC. Protein sequence: CASSAGGAHYEQYF.

The chain links TRBV19 to TRBJ1-1; TRBD1 might be the D (6 bases). In germline, CDR1 is LNHDA, CDR2 SQIVND (reference sequence). The CDR3 runs 13 residues. V lost 5 bases and J 2 bases, leaving 9 bases between the germline ends. CDR3 residues: CASSGTRNTEAFF. Here the CDR3 DNA reads TGTGCCAGTAGTGGGACACGTAACACTGAAGCTTTCTTT.

This clone appeared a single time. The J gene is TRBJ1-1, the V gene TRBV7-9, with 8 bases lining up with TRBD1. Trimming cost V 5 bases and J 4 bases; bases outside gene matches: 6. The CDR3 extends over 14 amino acids. From germline, CDR1 is SEHNR and CDR2 FQNEAQ (reference sequence). The CDR3 DNA follows: TGTGCCAGCAGCCAACAGGGGGGTAGCACTGAAGCTTTCTTT. The encoded protein is CASSQQGGSTEAFF. Variable domain in full (rest from reference TRBV7-9 and TRBJ1-1): DTGVSQNPRHKITKRGQNVTFRCDPISEHNRLYWYRQTLGQGPEFLTYFQNEAQLEKSRLLSDRFSAERPKGSFSTLEIQRTEQGDSAMYLCASSQQGGSTEAFFGQGTRLTVV.

The chain has TRBV6-7 and TRBJ1-1; D is undetermined. TRBV6-7 is placed among ORFs of uncertain function. CDR3 length: 13 amino acids. V was shortened by 6 bases and J by 1 base, with 9 bases between the two germline ends. The CDR3, as DNA: TGTGCCAGCAGCCTTAACGGGAACACTGAAGCTTTCTTT. Encoded protein: CASSLNGNTEAFF.

This rearrangement joins TRBV19 to TRBJ2-3; 9 nucleotides agree with TRBD1. CDR1 is LNHDA, CDR2 SQIVND, per germline (reference sequence). After removal of 5 bases from V and 4 bases from J, the junction contained 4 bases not matched to a gene. The CDR3 spans 14 residues. CDR3 protein: CASSDRGVPDTQYF. The CDR3 DNA reads TGTGCCAGTAGTGACAGGGGGGTCCCAGATACGCAGTATTTT. The variable domain in full, completed from reference TRBV19 and TRBJ2-3, reads DGGITQSPKYLFRKEGQNVTLSCEQNLNHDAMYWYRQDPGQGLRLIYYSQIVNDFQKGDIAEGYSVSREKKESFPLTVTSAQKNPTAFYLCASSDRGVPDTQYFGPGTRLTVL.

This rearrangement joins TRBV7-9 to TRBJ2-4; D not certain. This CDR3 is 12 amino acids long. The germline V gene has CDR1 SEHNR and CDR2 FQNEAQ (reference sequence). The V and J ends lost 5 bases and 5 bases respectively, with 7 bases between them. The CDR3: CASSLYQNIQYF. The DNA of the CDR3 is TGTGCCAGCAGCCTATACCAAAACATTCAGTACTTC.

The V and J genes are TRBV18 and TRBJ1-2, with 7 bases aligning to TRBD1. This CDR3 contains 13 residues. Germline V gives CDR1 KGHSH, CDR2 LQKENI. Trimming took 4 bases from V and 6 from J; bases not matched to a gene: 5. The CDR3 DNA sequence: TGTGCCAGCTCACGAGGACAGGATCATGGCTACACCTTC. Its translation: CASSRGQDHGYTF.

The V gene is TRBV7-2, the J gene TRBJ1-6, with D maybe TRBD1 (5 bases). Per germline, CDR1 SGHTA and CDR2 FQGNSA. V lost 1 base to trimming and J lost 7 bases, with 11 bases between them. This CDR3 comprises 15 residues. CDR3 loop: CASSLGGAVNSPLHF. The CDR3, as DNA: TGTGCCAGCAGCTTAGGCGGGGCGGTAAATTCACCCCTCCACTTT. The full variable domain, in which reference TRBV7-2 and TRBJ1-6 provide the parts outside the CDR3, is GAGVSQSPSNKVTEKGKDVELRCDPISGHTALYWYRQSLGQGLEFLIYFQGNSAPDKSGLPSDRFSAERTGGSVSTLTIQRTQQEDSAVYLCASSLGGAVNSPLHFGNGTRLTVT.

The chain uses TRBV20-1 and TRBJ2-1; D is possibly TRBD1 (6 bases). Per the germline V gene, CDR1 is DFQATT and CDR2 is SNEGSKA (reference sequence). V lost 2 bases and J lost 9, with 8 bases in between. The CDR3 totals 11 residues. CDR3: CSARKGVEQFF. The CDR3 bases are TGCAGTGCTAGAAAGGGGGTTGAGCAGTTCTTC.

The rearrangement joins TRBV7-9 to TRBJ2-7, with 9 bases aligning to TRBD1. The CDR3 sequence is 15 residues long. Unmatched junction bases numbered 4, after V lost 3 bases and J lost 1 base. The V gene's germline CDR1 is SEHNR and CDR2 FQNEAQ (reference sequence). CDR3 sequence reads: CASSLDRGGSYEQYF. CDR3 nucleotide sequence: TGTGCCAGCAGCTTGGACAGGGGAGGTTCCTACGAGCAGTACTTC.

The rearrangement uses TRBV9 and TRBJ2-7; the D gene is possibly TRBD1 (6 bases). V lost 0 bases to trimming and J lost 2 bases, with 6 bases between them. The CDR3 totals 13 residues. Germline CDR1 SGDLS, CDR2 YYNGEE. CDR3 bases: TGTGCCAGCAGCGTAGCAGGGGCCTACGAGCAGTACTTC. It yields the protein CASSVAGAYEQYF.

This clone was detected a few times. Here the CDR3 reads CASSMGRNYGYTF. The CDR3, as DNA: TGTGCCAGTAGTATGGGCAGAAACTATGGCTACACCTTC. The chain combines TRBV19 with TRBJ1-2; no clear D. CDR1 is LNHDA, CDR2 SQIVND, per germline (reference sequence). There are 13 residues in the CDR3. V lost 3 bases to trimming and J lost 2 bases, with 7 bases between them.

The rearrangement uses TRBV6-5 and TRBJ1-2; 8 bases agree with TRBD1. The CDR3 runs 15 residues. The junction had 6 bases not matched to a gene; V was cut back by 2 bases and J by 4 bases. Germline-derived CDR1 and CDR2 are MNHEY and SVGAGI. The CDR3 DNA sequence: TGTGCCAGCAGTTACCTCGGACAGGGCCTCTATGGCTACACCTTC. This gives the protein CASSYLGQGLYGYTF.

This clone was seen just once. The rearrangement uses TRBV11-2 and TRBJ2-1; D is possibly TRBD2 (6 bases). Trimming left V 5 bases short and J 3 bases short, with 20 bases between. The length of the CDR3 is 17 residues. CDR1 is SGHAT, CDR2 FQNNGV, per germline. This chain's CDR3 is CASSNGGLPGDYNEQFF. The DNA for the CDR3 is TGTGCCAGCAGCAACGGTGGTTTACCGGGGGACTACAATGAGCAGTTCTTC.